The 32 T cell receptor beta chains below come from one sample, sequenced in a study of shared clonotypes between healthy human individuals. The assay was immunoSEQ multiplex PCR, and TCRdb's table has in-frame clones only and misses some. The sample includes under 1,900,000 clones, 98% of them seen just once. The sequenced sample consisted of naive CD4+ T cells sorted from blood. As for subset: CD45RA+ positively selected. Every receptor here comes from a man aged 30-40 years in good health.

The CDR3 DNA sequence: TGTGCCAGCAGCTTAGGACAGGACGCAACTAATGAAAAACTGTTTTTT. As protein: CASSLGQDATNEKLFF. J is TRBJ1-4 and V is TRBV11-3; possible D gene TRBD1, 6 bases. Germline V CDR1 and CDR2: SGHNT, YENEEA. Trimming cost V 1 base and J 0 bases, with 9 bases left between them. CDR3 size: 16 residues.

This chain uses TRBV4-2 with TRBJ2-2; 10 positions agree with TRBD2. The CDR3 has 14 residues. Germline V gene lookup returns CDR1 LGHNA and CDR2 YNFKEQ. Losses at the gene ends were 3 bases for V and 14 bases for J; bases not matched to a gene: 9. CDR3 sequence (DNA): TGTGCCAGCAGCCAGGCGGCTAGCGGGAGTGTACTGTTTTTT. Protein sequence: CASSQAASGSVLFF.

This clone was observed a single time. J is TRBJ2-1 and V is TRBV10-3; D remains ambiguous. Germline CDR1 and CDR2: ENHRY and SYGVKD. The CDR3 length is 11 residues. V was pared by 4 bases and J by 6 bases, with 4 bases between. The CDR3 DNA is TGTGCCATCAGTGCCGCCAATGAGCAGTTCTTC. Its translation: CAISAANEQFF.

This clone was seen only once. The chain couples TRBV7-2 to TRBJ1-2; possible D gene TRBD1, 6 bases. The CDR3 consists of 15 residues. CDR1 and CDR2 from the germline V gene are SGHTA and FQGNSA. With 7 bases removed from V and 5 bases from J, the gap between germline ends came to 20 bases. The CDR3 region is CASTGGAAGVYGYTF. Written as DNA, the CDR3 is TGTGCCAGCACAGGCGGGGCGGCAGGGGTTTATGGCTACACCTTC.

V usage is TRBV5-1 and J usage is TRBJ2-3, with 10 bases fitting TRBD2. This CDR3 has 15 residues. The ends lost 4 bases at V and 1 base at J; junction bases unmatched: 3. Germline V lookup: CDR1 SGHRS, CDR2 YFSETQ. CDR3 bases: TGCGCCAGCAGCATTCTAGCGGGAGGCACAGATACGCAGTATTTT. It is translated as CASSILAGGTDTQYF.

Notes on this clone: Other DNA sequences in this specimen translate into the identical CDR3. This chain joins TRBV9 and TRBJ2-3, with 9 bases identical to TRBD2. The CDR3 is 16 amino acids. Trimming took 0 bases from V and 3 from J; bases not matched to a gene: 5. Germline V gene sequence: CDR1 SGDLS, CDR2 YYNGEE. As DNA, the CDR3 is TGTGCCAGCAGCGTAGGAAGTAGCGGGAGAACAGATACGCAGTATTTT. It codes for CASSVGSSGRTDTQYF. The full variable domain, in which reference TRBV9 and TRBJ2-3 provide the parts outside the CDR3, is DSGVTQTPKHLITATGQRVTLRCSPRSGDLSVYWYQQSLDQGLQFLIQYYNGEERAKGNILERFSAQQFPDLHSELNLSSLELGDSALYFCASSVGSSGRTDTQYFGPGTRLTVL.

V and J are TRBV19 and TRBJ2-5; D gene unclear. The CDR3 extends over 14 amino acids. Germline-derived CDR1 and CDR2 are LNHDA and SQIVND (reference sequence). V was clipped by 7 bases and J by 1 base, with 13 bases between them. The CDR3 region is CASTPTWAQETQYF. The CDR3 DNA is TGTGCCAGTACTCCCACATGGGCCCAAGAGACCCAGTACTTC.

This clone has only one observation. This chain uses TRBV7-8 with TRBJ2-5; 7 nucleotides line up with TRBD2. Per germline, CDR1 SGHVS and CDR2 FQNEAQ. This CDR3 contains 15 residues. The V segment lost 5 bases and the J segment 3 bases; nucleotides outside the gene matches: 9. The CDR3 here is CASSGKRDRKETQYF. CDR3 DNA sequence: TGTGCCAGCAGCGGTAAGCGGGATAGAAAAGAGACCCAGTACTTC.

The gene calls are TRBV7-2 and TRBJ2-2; 7 positions match TRBD1. Germline values: CDR1 SGHTA, CDR2 FQGNSA. V dropped 5 bases and J dropped 5; count of bases not matched to a gene: 5. The CDR3 loop spans 14 amino acids. The DNA for the CDR3 is TGTGCCAGCAGCAGACAGGGAAGTACCGGGGAGCTGTTTTTT. Encoded protein: CASSRQGSTGELFF.

The rearrangement uses TRBV5-6 and TRBJ2-1; 10 nucleotides agree with TRBD2. Germline V gives CDR1 SGHDT, CDR2 YYEEEE. Germline trimming cut 3 bases from V and 3 bases from J; bases unmatched to any gene: 9. The CDR3 runs to 17 residues. CDR3 in amino acids: CASSSVLKREGYNEQFF. The CDR3 nucleotides are TGTGCCAGCAGCTCCGTTTTAAAGCGGGAGGGCTACAATGAGCAGTTCTTC.

The gene calls are TRBV9 and TRBJ2-7; TRBD2 is a possible D gene (6 bases). V lost 0 bases and J lost 3, with 13 bases in between. Germline CDR1 and CDR2: SGDLS and YYNGEE. The CDR3 extends over 15 amino acids. The CDR3 protein is CASSVGRGPVYEQYF. The DNA for the CDR3 is TGTGCCAGCAGCGTAGGGAGGGGACCTGTCTACGAGCAGTACTTC.

The V gene is TRBV19, the J gene TRBJ2-3; unclear D gene. There are 15 residues in the CDR3. The V end was cut by 5 bases, the J end by 1 base, with 13 bases between. CDR1 and CDR2 from the germline V gene are LNHDA and SQIVND (reference sequence). This chain's CDR3 is CASSPLLPGTDTQYF. CDR3 coding DNA: TGTGCCAGTAGTCCCCTCTTGCCAGGCACAGATACGCAGTATTTT.

This rearrangement joins TRBV4-1 to TRBJ2-3; 11 bases line up with TRBD2. This CDR3 has 16 residues. The junction had 7 bases not matched to a gene; V was cut back by 3 bases and J by 5 bases. In germline, CDR1 is MGHRA, CDR2 YSYEKL. CDR3 DNA sequence: TGCGCCAGCAGCCACACCGGGACTAGCGGAAGAGATACGCAGTATTTT. Its protein product is CASSHTGTSGRDTQYF.

This sequence joins TRBV6-1 and TRBJ2-7; 9 bases fit TRBD2. CDR3 length equals 15 residues. The V segment lost 4 bases and the J segment 2 bases; nucleotides outside the gene matches: 6. CDR1 and CDR2 (germline): MNHNS, SASEGT. The CDR3 nucleotides are TGTGCCAGCAGTGCTCCTAGCGGGATGGCCTACGAGCAGTACTTC. Its translation: CASSAPSGMAYEQYF.

The V gene is TRBV15, the J gene TRBJ2-5; possibly TRBD2 for D (6 bases). This CDR3 has 16 amino acids. The V gene lost 0 bases and the J gene lost 4 bases, with 15 bases spanning the gap. Germline assignment: CDR1 LNHNV and CDR2 YYDKDF (reference sequence). CDR3 coding DNA: TGTGCCACCAGCAGAGATAGGGCGAACGGGAGAGAGACCCAGTACTTC. Its protein product is CATSRDRANGRETQYF.

This sequence joins TRBV9 and TRBJ2-1, with 8 bases fitting TRBD2. The germline V gene encodes CDR1 SGDLS and CDR2 YYNGEE. V lost 2 bases, J lost 7 bases, and 17 bases stayed unmatched. The CDR3 spans 18 residues. In DNA form, the CDR3 reads TGTGCCAGCAGCGTCAGGGGCCCCCGGGAGGGCGGAGGTAATGAGCAGTTCTTC. This codes for CASSVRGPREGGGNEQFF.

V is TRBV19 and J is TRBJ1-4; no clear D. The CDR3 extends over 13 amino acids. V lost 10 bases to trimming and J lost 2 bases, with 11 bases between them. Per germline, CDR1 LNHDA and CDR2 SQIVND (reference sequence). This chain's CDR3 is CATGGRTNEKLFF. As DNA, the CDR3 is TGTGCCACAGGAGGCAGGACTAATGAAAAACTGTTTTTT.

The chain employs TRBV19 and TRBJ2-7; maybe TRBD2 (6 bases). From germline, CDR1 is LNHDA and CDR2 SQIVND (reference sequence). V shed 1 base and J shed 3 bases, with 13 bases lying between them. The CDR3 is made up of 15 amino acids. The DNA for the CDR3 is TGTGCCAGTAGTATAGTGGGGGACGGGGGCTACGAGCAGTACTTC. Translating gives CASSIVGDGGYEQYF.

The CDR3 loop is CASSLGWTASYEQYF. The DNA for the CDR3 is TGTGCCAGCAGTTTAGGGTGGACAGCGTCCTACGAGCAGTACTTC. This chain uses TRBV28 with TRBJ2-7; D perhaps matches TRBD1 (6 bases). V lost 2 bases to trimming and J lost 1 base, with 12 bases between them. Germline loops: CDR1 MDHEN, CDR2 SYDVKM. The CDR3 has 15 residues.

The V gene is TRBV28, the J gene TRBJ2-7; TRBD2 aligns across 7 bases. This CDR3 has 15 residues. J gave up 0 bases and V 2 bases, and 4 bases lay outside the gene matches. Germline lookup yields CDR1 MDHEN and CDR2 SYDVKM. The CDR3 region is CASSLAGEGSYEQYF. Here the CDR3 DNA reads TGTGCCAGCAGTTTAGCGGGAGAAGGCTCCTACGAGCAGTACTTC.

The genes are TRBV25-1 and TRBJ2-2; D not certain. Deletions cut 1 base from V and 7 bases from J, with 13 bases between. Germline V CDR1 and CDR2: MGHDK, SYGVNS. This CDR3 is 15 amino acids long. The chain's CDR3 is CASSESVGLGGELFF. DNA for the CDR3: TGTGCCAGCAGTGAATCAGTGGGTTTGGGCGGGGAGCTGTTTTTT.

The chain links TRBV5-1 to TRBJ2-7, with a tentative D call TRBD1 (6 bases). CDR3 size: 14 residues. The V gene's germline CDR1 is SGHRS and CDR2 YFSETQ. V dropped 4 bases and J dropped 3 bases, with 14 bases sitting between them. The CDR3 loop is CASSGSGDSYEQYF. The CDR3 DNA reads TGCGCCAGCAGCGGTTCAGGGGATAGCTACGAGCAGTACTTC.

CDR3 residues: CASSQTGTETQYF. As DNA, the CDR3 is TGCGCCAGCAGCCAAACAGGGACGGAGACCCAGTACTTC. J is TRBJ2-5 and V is TRBV4-3; a possible D gene is TRBD1 (6 bases). Germline V CDR1 and CDR2: LGHNA, YSLEER. Trimming took off 2 bases at V and 5 bases at J, with 9 bases between the two ends. The CDR3 totals 13 residues.

The rearrangement uses TRBV6-5 and TRBJ2-7; D possibly corresponds to TRBD1 (5 bases). This CDR3 is 13 amino acids long. CDR1 is MNHEY, CDR2 SVGAGI, per germline. Deletions cut 8 bases from V and 3 bases from J, with 14 bases between. For the CDR3, the DNA is TGTGCCAGCGGTTCTGGACATATCTACGAGCAGTACTTC. The encoded protein is CASGSGHIYEQYF.

A word on this clone: Other DNA sequences from this sample encode an identical CDR3 as well. The chain has TRBV14 and TRBJ1-2, with D unclear. The CDR3 length is 12 residues. CDR1 and CDR2 from the germline V gene are SGHDN and FVKESK. V lost 3 bases to trimming and J lost 2 bases, with 4 bases between them. The DNA of the CDR3 is TGTGCCAGCAGCCAGGGGAACTATGGCTACACCTTC. Protein product: CASSQGNYGYTF.

Worth noting for this clone: This same CDR3 is encoded by further DNA sequences in the sample. The chain links TRBV5-1 to TRBJ2-5; D call uncertain. The CDR3 covers 14 residues. CDR1 is SGHRS, CDR2 YFSETQ, per germline. V was pared by 2 bases and J by 2 bases, with 10 bases between. CDR3 coding DNA: TGCGCCAGCAGCTTTGGGCAGACGCAAGAGACCCAGTACTTC. It specifies CASSFGQTQETQYF. The whole variable domain, filled in from reference TRBV5-1 and TRBJ2-5, reads KAGVTQTPRYLIKTRGQQVTLSCSPISGHRSVSWYQQTPGQGLQFLFEYFSETQRNKGNFPGRFSGRQFSNSRSEMNVSTLELGDSALYLCASSFGQTQETQYFGPGTRLLVL.

The chain carries TRBV28 and TRBJ2-7; D ambiguous. Germline V CDR1 and CDR2: MDHEN, SYDVKM. The CDR3 totals 13 residues. Trimming took 7 bases from V and 4 from J, leaving 14 bases between them. CDR3 amino acids: CASNPPKGYEQYF. CDR3 nucleotides: TGTGCCAGCAACCCCCCCAAGGGATACGAGCAGTACTTC.

The genes are TRBV15 and TRBJ2-1; 9 bases fit TRBD1. V gave up 2 bases and J gave up 5 bases; unmatched junction bases: 13. Germline CDR1 and CDR2: LNHNV and YYDKDF (reference sequence). The CDR3 totals 18 residues. The CDR3 spells CATSRRLGRDRVNNEQFF. In DNA, the CDR3 is TGTGCCACCAGCAGACGCCTGGGCCGGGACAGGGTCAACAATGAGCAGTTCTTC. The full variable domain, in which reference TRBV15 and TRBJ2-1 provide the parts outside the CDR3, is DAMVIQNPRYQVTQFGKPVTLSCSQTLNHNVMYWYQQKSSQAPKLLFHYYDKDFNNEADTPDNFQSRRPNTSFCFLDIRSPGLGDTAMYLCATSRRLGRDRVNNEQFFGPGTRLTVL.

As regards this clone: Other DNA sequences in the same sample also yield this CDR3. This rearrangement joins TRBV5-1 to TRBJ2-7; a possible D gene is TRBD2 (6 bases). Germline V gene sequence: CDR1 SGHRS, CDR2 YFSETQ. Between the trimmed V and J ends, which lost 3 bases and 6 bases, there was a span of 7 bases. The CDR3 is made up of 11 amino acids. The CDR3 reads CASSWGGEQYF. CDR3 DNA sequence: TGCGCCAGCAGCTGGGGAGGCGAGCAGTACTTC.

This chain links TRBV7-8 with TRBJ2-1, with 9 nucleotides matching TRBD2. V lost 9 bases and J lost 8; bases outside the gene matches: 8. The CDR3 covers 13 residues. Germline CDR1 is SGHVS and CDR2 is FQNEAQ. In DNA, the CDR3 is TGTGCCAGTGGGGGTAGCGGGAGCTATGAGCAGTTCTTC. Amino acid sequence: CASGGSGSYEQFF.

The chain employs TRBV28 and TRBJ2-5; D gene unclear. Looked up from germline, CDR1 is MDHEN and CDR2 is SYDVKM. This CDR3 contains 11 residues. V was cut by 11 bases and J by 3 bases, with 10 bases left in between. The DNA for the CDR3 is TGTGCCGGATCCACAAAAGAGACCCAGTACTTC. Encoded protein: CAGSTKETQYF.

The rearrangement links TRBV7-3 to TRBJ2-3, with a weak D call TRBD1 (6 bases). The V and J ends lost 0 bases and 6 bases respectively, with 10 bases between them. The V gene's germline CDR1 is SGHTA and CDR2 FQGTGA. CDR3 length: 14 amino acids. In DNA, the CDR3 is TGTGCCAGCAGCTTAACGGGGGCCGGGGATACGCAGTATTTT. Its translation: CASSLTGAGDTQYF.